This T cell receptor beta chain came from a study of CD8+ T cells in alopecia areata. Study outcomes and limitations: Normal scalp had lower clonality than lesional scalp, with alopecia totalis/universalis lesions showing this most strongly.

Germline V CDR1 and CDR2: SQVTM, ANQGSEA. The CDR3 loop spans 14 amino acids. Trimming pared 3 bases from V and 2 bases from J, leaving 10 bases between. Once RNA had been extracted, it was reverse transcribed into cDNA to act as the sequencing template. The method was immunoSEQ multiplex PCR; TCRdb's version includes in-frame clones alone and lacks a portion of them. Of about 150,000 clones in the sample, about 60% were seen once. As to this clone: Its antigen is still unknown.

Material: CD4+ T cells sorted from blood. The V and J genes are TRBV29-1 and TRBJ1-4; D remains unclear. The source is a human donor in good health. The CDR3 coding sequence is TGCAGCGTTGACGCCTTCGGGACTAATGAAAAACTGTTTTTT. This translates into CSVDAFGTNEKLFF. Based on the CDR3 plus reference TRBV29-1 and TRBJ1-4, the full variable domain is SAVISQKPSRDICQRGTSLTIQCQVDSQVTMMFWYRQQPGQSLTLIATANQGSEATYESGFVIDKFPISRPNLTFSTLTVSNMSPEDSSIYLCSVDAFGTNEKLFFGSGTQLSVL.